A selection of T cell receptor beta chains follows, all from one sample in a study of tumor and adjacent non-tumor tissue in lung cancer. MiXCR, applied by TCRdb to the multiplex PCR reads, yields one record per CDR3 protein. The data contain some 100,000 distinct CDR3 sequences, approximately 65% of them singletons. The sample comprised distant non-tumor lung tissue. The receptors here all came from a young man with non-small cell lung cancer. Each CDR3 is given with its conserved first and last residue. D genes are given only for firm matches. Only part of the rows carry a size: once, few, many, or a class if the clone is expanded.

cdr3_nt: TGTGCCAGCAGTTACTCCTGGGCGGACGCGGGGAAAGATTCGCAGTATTTT
cdr3_aa: CASSYSWADAGKDSQYF
d_call: .
j_call: TRBJ2-3
v_call: TRBV6-5
clone_size: .

cdr3_nt: TGTGCCAGCTTTATCCTCCATCTTCAAGCCACAGATACGCAGTATTTT
cdr3_aa: CASFILHLQATDTQYF
d_call: .
j_call: TRBJ2-3
v_call: TRBV11-2
clone_size: .

cdr3_nt: TGTGCCATCAGCTCGGGACACTCAACCTATAATTCACCCCTCCACTTT
cdr3_aa: CAISSGHSTYNSPLHF
d_call: .
j_call: TRBJ1-6
v_call: TRBV10-3
clone_size: many

cdr3_nt: TGTGCCAGTAGTTACTCCGGCGAGGGGGCGGTAAATGGGCAGTTCTTC
cdr3_aa: CASSYSGEGAVNGQFF
d_call: TRBD1
j_call: TRBJ2-1
v_call: TRBV6-2/TRBV6-3
clone_size: .

cdr3_nt: TGCGCCCGCAGCCTAGCGGGGGGGTCAGAGACCCAGTACTTC
cdr3_aa: CARSLAGGSETQYF
d_call: TRBD2
j_call: TRBJ2-5
v_call: TRBV4-1
clone_size: .

cdr3_nt: TGTGCCAGCAGCCCGAGAAGGGAGACCCAGTACTTC
cdr3_aa: CASSPRRETQYF
d_call: .
j_call: TRBJ2-5
v_call: TRBV11-2
clone_size: .

cdr3_nt: TGTGCCAGCAGCCCCTCGGAGGAGCGGGATTGGATTGAGCAGTTCTTC
cdr3_aa: CASSPSEERDWIEQFF
d_call: TRBD2
j_call: TRBJ2-1
v_call: TRBV11-2
clone_size: .

cdr3_nt: TGCTGTGCTACCGAACTAGCGGGAGATCATACGCAGTATTTT
cdr3_aa: CCATELAGDHTQYF
d_call: TRBD2
j_call: TRBJ2-3
v_call: TRBV20-1
clone_size: .

cdr3_nt: TGCGCCAGCAGCCCGTGCCTCGGGATTAACACTGAAGCTTTCTTT
cdr3_aa: CASSPCLGINTEAFF
d_call: .
j_call: TRBJ1-1
v_call: TRBV4-3
clone_size: .

cdr3_nt: TGCAGTGCTAGAGATTTTGGGACCAGCGGGGAGGGATCCTCCTACAATGAGCAGTTCTTC
cdr3_aa: CSARDFGTSGEGSSYNEQFF
d_call: TRBD2
j_call: TRBJ2-1
v_call: TRBV20-1
clone_size: many

cdr3_nt: TGCGCCAGCAGTGAGGCAGATACGCATTATTTT
cdr3_aa: CASSEADTHYF
d_call: .
j_call: TRBJ2-3
v_call: TRBV6-6
clone_size: .

cdr3_nt: TGTGCCAGCAGCTCAGGGGACGGCGGCTACGGGCAGTACTTC
cdr3_aa: CASSSGDGGYGQYF
d_call: .
j_call: TRBJ2-7
v_call: TRBV11-2
clone_size: .

cdr3_nt: TGTACCAGCGGTTTGCAGGCGCAGGCGCCCCAGCATTTT
cdr3_aa: CTSGLQAQAPQHF
d_call: .
j_call: TRBJ1-5
v_call: TRBV12-3/TRBV12-4
clone_size: .

cdr3_nt: TGTGCCAGCAACTGTCAGACCCCCTCTGGAAACACCATATATTTT
cdr3_aa: CASNCQTPSGNTIYF
d_call: .
j_call: TRBJ1-3
v_call: TRBV4-1
clone_size: once

cdr3_nt: TGTGCCAGAAGCCCCCCCGGCTCGGGGGCAAATGAAAAACTGTCTTTT
cdr3_aa: CARSPPGSGANEKLSF
d_call: .
j_call: TRBJ1-4
v_call: TRBV11-2
clone_size: .

cdr3_nt: TGTGCCTACAGCTTAGATCGGGGACGCGGCTACGAGCAGTACTTC
cdr3_aa: CAYSLDRGRGYEQYF
d_call: .
j_call: TRBJ2-7
v_call: TRBV11-2
clone_size: .

cdr3_nt: TGTGCCAGCAGCTTAGTCCAGGTTGGACTGGGCTCCTACAATGAGCAGTTCTTC
cdr3_aa: CASSLVQVGLGSYNEQFF
d_call: .
j_call: TRBJ2-1
v_call: TRBV7-8
clone_size: many

cdr3_nt: TGCAGTGCTGACAGGGAGCTCATGAACACTGAAGCTTTCTTT
cdr3_aa: CSADRELMNTEAFF
d_call: TRBD1
j_call: TRBJ1-1
v_call: TRBV20-1
clone_size: many

cdr3_nt: TGTGCCAGCAATCCTAGGGGATCCTACGTGCAGTACTTC
cdr3_aa: CASNPRGSYVQYF
d_call: .
j_call: TRBJ2-7
v_call: TRBV6-5
clone_size: few

cdr3_nt: TGTGCCAGCAGGCGAGGAGCTCAGCCCCAGCATTTT
cdr3_aa: CASRRGAQPQHF
d_call: .
j_call: TRBJ1-5
v_call: TRBV13
clone_size: many

cdr3_nt: TGTGCCAGACCTACTACAGGGAGAGAAGCCAAAAACATTCAGTACTTC
cdr3_aa: CARPTTGREAKNIQYF
d_call: .
j_call: TRBJ2-4
v_call: TRBV6-2/TRBV6-3
clone_size: .

cdr3_nt: TGCAGTGCTGAGGTCGGGGGCCTGAGCACAGATAAGCAGTATTTT
cdr3_aa: CSAEVGGLSTDKQYF
d_call: .
j_call: TRBJ2-3
v_call: TRBV20-1
clone_size: .

cdr3_nt: TGTGCCAGCAGTTTTGGAGGGTCGTATGAAAAACTGTTTTTT
cdr3_aa: CASSFGGSYEKLFF
d_call: .
j_call: TRBJ1-4
v_call: TRBV6-6
clone_size: many

cdr3_nt: TGTGCCAGCATCTCAGGCTCTGGAAACACCATATATTTT
cdr3_aa: CASISGSGNTIYF
d_call: .
j_call: TRBJ1-3
v_call: TRBV6-2/TRBV6-3
clone_size: many

cdr3_nt: TGCAGTGCTAGAGATTTGGGGACTGAAGGGCAATACTTC
cdr3_aa: CSARDLGTEGQYF
d_call: .
j_call: TRBJ2-7
v_call: TRBV20-1
clone_size: .

cdr3_nt: TGCGCCAGCAGTGGTAGCAGCAGGGACGCCAAAAACATTCAGAACTTC
cdr3_aa: CASSGSSRDAKNIQNF
d_call: .
j_call: TRBJ2-4
v_call: TRBV10-2
clone_size: .

cdr3_nt: TGCAGTGCTAGAGATCGGACTGAAGAGACTCAGTACTTC
cdr3_aa: CSARDRTEETQYF
d_call: .
j_call: TRBJ2-5
v_call: TRBV20-1
clone_size: .

cdr3_nt: TGTGCCAGCAGCCCACGGGACGGGCCAGCCTACGAGCAGTACTTC
cdr3_aa: CASSPRDGPAYEQYF
d_call: .
j_call: TRBJ2-7
v_call: TRBV13
clone_size: few

cdr3_nt: TGTACCAACAGCTTAGTCCCAGGGGGGGAGACCCAGTACTTC
cdr3_aa: CTNSLVPGGETQYF
d_call: .
j_call: TRBJ2-5
v_call: TRBV11-2
clone_size: .

cdr3_nt: TGTGTCAGCCGTTCCTGGGGGGCCCCTCCCCTCAATGAGCAGTTCTTC
cdr3_aa: CVSRSWGAPPLNEQFF
d_call: .
j_call: TRBJ2-1
v_call: TRBV11-3
clone_size: .

cdr3_nt: TGTGTCAGTAGAGGGCAGGGATATCAGCCCCAGCATTTT
cdr3_aa: CVSRGQGYQPQHF
d_call: .
j_call: TRBJ1-5
v_call: TRBV19
clone_size: few

cdr3_nt: TGTGCCAGCAGCTTAAAGAACACCAGGGAGCTGTTTTTT
cdr3_aa: CASSLKNTRELFF
d_call: .
j_call: TRBJ2-2
v_call: TRBV11-2
clone_size: .

cdr3_nt: TGTGCCAGCAGCTTAACCGGGACAGGGGGAAACGCAGATACGCAATATTTT
cdr3_aa: CASSLTGTGGNADTQYF
d_call: TRBD1
j_call: TRBJ2-3
v_call: TRBV7-8
clone_size: .

cdr3_nt: TGTGCCAGCAGCTTGAGGGGACAGACTGAGGCTTTCTTT
cdr3_aa: CASSLRGQTEAFF
d_call: TRBD1
j_call: TRBJ1-1
v_call: TRBV5-4
clone_size: .

cdr3_nt: TGCAGCGTTGAAGATCTTAGCAAATCTAGCACAGATACGCAATATTTT
cdr3_aa: CSVEDLSKSSTDTQYF
d_call: .
j_call: TRBJ2-3
v_call: TRBV29-1
clone_size: .

cdr3_nt: TGTGCCGTCTGGGGCGAGATTGAAGCCAAATACATTCAGTACTTC
cdr3_aa: CAVWGEIEAKYIQYF
d_call: .
j_call: TRBJ2-4
v_call: TRBV28
clone_size: once

cdr3_nt: TGCAGTGTAGCGAGTAGTGGGGTTTTTGAGCAGTTCTTC
cdr3_aa: CSVASSGVFEQFF
d_call: .
j_call: TRBJ2-1
v_call: TRBV20-1
clone_size: .

cdr3_nt: TGTGCCAGCAGTTTAGAGACCAGTGAGCAGTTCTTC
cdr3_aa: CASSLETSEQFF
d_call: .
j_call: TRBJ2-1
v_call: TRBV11-1
clone_size: .

cdr3_nt: TGTGCCTGGAGTGTACAAAGCGGGAACTACAATGAGCAGTTCTTC
cdr3_aa: CAWSVQSGNYNEQFF
d_call: TRBD2
j_call: TRBJ2-1
v_call: TRBV30
clone_size: many

cdr3_nt: TGTGCCAGCAGTCGAGGACACGATAGCAATCAGCCCCAGCATTTT
cdr3_aa: CASSRGHDSNQPQHF
d_call: .
j_call: TRBJ1-5
v_call: TRBV6-8
clone_size: many

cdr3_nt: TGCAGTGCTAGAGATCTTCAGGGCTACTGGGACGGGGAGCTGTTTTTT
cdr3_aa: CSARDLQGYWDGELFF
d_call: .
j_call: TRBJ2-2
v_call: TRBV20-1
clone_size: .

cdr3_nt: TGTACCAGCAGCCCCATCCGGCTCGGGGGGGAGCTGTTTTTT
cdr3_aa: CTSSPIRLGGELFF
d_call: .
j_call: TRBJ2-2
v_call: TRBV11-2
clone_size: once

cdr3_nt: TGTGCCAGCAGACAAGATGTCAGCCATACCTACGAGCAGTACTTC
cdr3_aa: CASRQDVSHTYEQYF
d_call: .
j_call: TRBJ2-7
v_call: TRBV4-2
clone_size: .